The 23 T cell receptor beta chains presented below share a single source sample, sequenced in a study of graft-versus-host responses after intestinal transplantation. Using immunoSEQ multiplex PCR, the repertoire was profiled, and TCRdb retains in-frame clones only, with some absent. The sample has about 85,000 clones; less than 90% are singletons. Antigens of these TCRs are unknown. Sequences were derived from unstimulated CD8+ T cells sorted from spleen or lymph node cells, sampled before intestinal transplant. All receptors derive from a human donor who received an intestinal transplant.

This sequence joins TRBV10-1 and TRBJ2-1; maybe TRBD2 (6 bases). The length of the CDR3 is 12 residues. CDR1 is WNHNN, CDR2 SYGVQD, per germline (reference sequence). V lost 0 bases and J lost 13, with 10 bases in between. The CDR3 bases are TGCGCCAGCAGTGAGTCGTGGGGGGAACAGTTCTTC. Translating gives CASSESWGEQFF.

The V and J genes are TRBV7-8 and TRBJ2-3; D unclear. This CDR3 contains 14 residues. With 4 bases removed from V and 4 bases from J, the gap between germline ends came to 12 bases. Per germline, CDR1 SGHVS and CDR2 FQNEAQ. The CDR3, as DNA: TGTGCCAGCAGCTCCCGTGGGGTCCCAGATACGCAGTATTTT. It translates to CASSSRGVPDTQYF.

The CDR3 coding sequence is TGTGCCAGCAGCTCCCTGGTGGGGACGCGTGACCCTTTCTTT. Protein: CASSSLVGTRDPFF. The chain uses TRBV9 and TRBJ1-1; D might be TRBD1 (5 bases). The CDR3 runs 14 residues. V dropped 4 bases and J dropped 12 bases, with 22 bases sitting between them. Germline CDR1 and CDR2: SGDLS and YYNGEE. Supplemented by reference TRBV9 and TRBJ1-1, the full variable domain reads DSGVTQTPKHLITATGQRVTLRCSPRSGDLSVYWYQQSLDQGLQFLIQYYNGEERAKGNILERFSAQQFPDLHSELNLSSLELGDSALYFCASSSLVGTRDPFFGQGTRLTVV.

The sample holds one count of this clone. V gene TRBV14 combines with J gene TRBJ2-1; unclear D gene. CDR3 length: 17 amino acids. Germline V gene lookup returns CDR1 SGHDN and CDR2 FVKESK. V lost 1 base and J 3 bases, leaving 16 bases between the germline ends. Here the CDR3 DNA reads TGTGCCAGCAGCCAAGTTTCCGCAGTATGGGGCTACAATGAGCAGTTCTTC. Its translation is CASSQVSAVWGYNEQFF.

The chain has TRBV5-1 and TRBJ2-3; 11 nucleotides match TRBD2. The germline V gene encodes CDR1 SGHRS and CDR2 YFSETQ. This CDR3 comprises 15 residues. The J segment lost 5 bases and the V segment lost 4 bases, leaving 6 bases of the junction unmatched. The CDR3 DNA reads as TGCGCCAGCAGCACGGGACTAGCGGACTTAGATACGCAGTATTTT. Protein product: CASSTGLADLDTQYF.

The J gene is TRBJ2-1, the V gene TRBV10-2, with 12 bases lining up with TRBD2. CDR3 size: 15 residues. V gave up 6 bases and J gave up 6 bases; unmatched junction bases: 6. Germline loops: CDR1 WSHSY, CDR2 SAAADI. The CDR3 nucleotides are TGCGCCAGCAGGCTCACTAGCGGGGGGAGCAATGAGCAGTTCTTC. This translates into CASRLTSGGSNEQFF.

V is TRBV9 and J is TRBJ1-3; D is perhaps TRBD1 (6 bases). Germline V gene sequence: CDR1 SGDLS, CDR2 YYNGEE. CDR3 length: 14 amino acids. V was trimmed by 1 base and J by 2 bases, leaving 7 bases between them. CDR3 nucleotides: TGTGCCAGCAGCGTACAGGGGACTGGAAACACCATATATTTT. It translates to CASSVQGTGNTIYF.

J is TRBJ2-1 and V is TRBV29-1; tentatively, D is TRBD2 (6 bases). The V end was cut by 8 bases, the J end by 9 bases, with 14 bases between. Germline V gene sequence: CDR1 SQVTM, CDR2 ANQGSEA. The CDR3 extends over 11 amino acids. The CDR3 sequence: CSLPEGSEQFF. In DNA, the CDR3 is TGCAGCCTCCCGGAGGGTAGTGAGCAGTTCTTC.

The chain recombines TRBV4-1 with TRBJ1-6; D unresolved. Germline V CDR1 and CDR2: MGHRA, YSYEKL. CDR3 size: 18 residues. V was cut by 0 bases and J by 2 bases, with 14 bases left in between. The CDR3 DNA reads TGCGCCAGCAGCCAAGAACCCCCACTTGGGACCTATAATTCACCCCTCCACTTT. This sequence encodes CASSQEPPLGTYNSPLHF.

The chain couples TRBV28 to TRBJ2-3; 9 nucleotides agree with TRBD1. Unmatched junction bases numbered 7, after V lost 2 bases and J lost 1 base. The CDR3 extends over 17 amino acids. Germline assignment: CDR1 MDHEN and CDR2 SYDVKM. CDR3 loop: CASSLIGGTGRTDTQYF. In DNA, the CDR3 is TGTGCCAGCAGTTTAATCGGGGGGACAGGGCGCACAGATACGCAGTATTTT.

This clone was seen more than once but under ten times. The CDR3 coding sequence is TGTGCCGGGGCCAGATCCTACAATGAGCAGTTCTTC. Translated: CAGARSYNEQFF. This chain joins TRBV5-3 and TRBJ2-1; a possible D gene is TRBD1 (5 bases). TRBV5-3 has ORF status, its function being uncertain. CDR3 size: 12 residues. Between the trimmed V and J ends, which lost 10 bases and 1 base, there was a span of 9 bases.

The chain combines TRBV4-1 with TRBJ2-7; D uncertain. This CDR3 is 14 amino acids long. Germline assignment: CDR1 MGHRA and CDR2 YSYEKL. The ends were cut back, 0 bases at V and 4 bases at J, with 10 bases in the middle. The CDR3 sequence is CASSQDRASYEQYF. The DNA for the CDR3 is TGCGCCAGCAGCCAAGATCGGGCGTCGTACGAGCAGTACTTC.

The rearrangement links TRBV7-9 to TRBJ2-3; D is unclear. Trimming stripped 1 base from V and 0 bases from J, with 5 bases between. Germline values: CDR1 SEHNR, CDR2 FQNEAQ (reference sequence). The CDR3 runs 14 residues. The CDR3 DNA follows: TGTGCCAGCAGCTTAGAGGACAGCACAGATACGCAGTATTTT. This codes for CASSLEDSTDTQYF.

The chain carries TRBV7-3 and TRBJ2-7; TRBD2 matches 12 bases. This CDR3 spans 15 amino acids. V shed 9 bases and J 3 bases; nucleotides not matched to a gene: 9. From germline, CDR1 is SGHTA and CDR2 FQGTGA. CDR3 in amino acids: CARPSGRALHYEQYF. CDR3 in DNA: TGTGCCAGACCTAGCGGGAGGGCCCTACACTACGAGCAGTACTTC.

The chain joins TRBV21-1 to TRBJ1-6. TRBV21-1 constitutes a pseudogene. The CDR3 is 20 residues long. This chain's CDR3 is CASSKVREWVGWNFSESLHF. The CDR3 DNA reads TGTGCCAGCAGCAAAGTAAGAGAATGGGTGGGATGGAATTTTTCAGAATCCCTCCACTTT.

This clone occurred a few times. The V and J genes are TRBV13 and TRBJ2-7, with TRBD2 identical over 10 bases. The CDR3 runs 18 residues. Germline lookup yields CDR1 PRHDT and CDR2 FYEKMQ (reference sequence). After removal of 5 bases from V and 2 bases from J, the junction contained 15 bases not matched to a gene. CDR3 sequence: CASSTLAGEREGPYEQYF. For the CDR3, the DNA is TGTGCCAGCAGCACATTAGCGGGGGAGCGGGAGGGCCCCTACGAGCAGTACTTC.

This rearrangement joins TRBV9 to TRBJ2-1; D perhaps matches TRBD2 (5 bases). The CDR3 loop spans 16 amino acids. Trimming pared 3 bases from V and 5 bases from J, leaving 18 bases between. Germline V lookup: CDR1 SGDLS, CDR2 YYNGEE. As DNA, the CDR3 is TGTGCCAGCAGCGCCAATTCGAGGGATGTAAACAATGAGCAGTTCTTC. Amino acid sequence: CASSANSRDVNNEQFF.

The V gene is TRBV18, the J gene TRBJ2-3, with D unresolved. The CDR3 has 14 residues. The V gene lost 0 bases and the J gene lost 4 bases, with 8 bases spanning the gap. Germline V gene data show CDR1 as KGHSH and CDR2 as LQKENI. The CDR3 loop is CASSPPTLADTQYF. The CDR3 DNA follows: TGTGCCAGCTCACCACCGACCCTGGCAGATACGCAGTATTTT.

CDR3 nucleotide sequence: TGCGCCAGCAGCTTGGACGGGACATATCTGGGCAATGAGCAGTTCTTC. Amino acid sequence: CASSLDGTYLGNEQFF. The chain carries TRBV5-1 and TRBJ2-1, with D maybe TRBD1 (6 bases). Looked up from germline, CDR1 is SGHRS and CDR2 is YFSETQ. This CDR3 spans 16 amino acids. The V gene lost 0 bases and the J gene lost 6 bases, with 16 bases spanning the gap.

The chain has TRBV11-2 and TRBJ1-1; TRBD1 matches 10 bases. Germline trimming cut 8 bases from V and 3 bases from J; bases unmatched to any gene: 0. The germline gives CDR1 SGHAT, CDR2 FQNNGV. The CDR3 runs 12 residues. This CDR3 reads CASGQGDTEAFF. CDR3 coding DNA: TGTGCCAGCGGACAGGGGGACACTGAAGCTTTCTTT. The full variable domain, its missing parts supplied by reference TRBV11-2 and TRBJ1-1, is EAGVAQSPRYKIIEKRQSVAFWCNPISGHATLYWYQQILGQGPKLLIQFQNNGVVDDSQLPKDRFSAERLKGVDSTLKIQPAKLEDSAVYLCASGQGDTEAFFGQGTRLTVV.

The gene calls are TRBV7-3 and TRBJ2-1; no clear D. The V gene lost 5 bases and the J gene lost 5 bases, with 22 bases spanning the gap. Looked up from germline, CDR1 is SGHTA and CDR2 is FQGTGA. This CDR3 spans 17 amino acids. CDR3 DNA: TGTGCCAGCAGCCCCTCGCCGCGCCGCAGCGTGGACAATGAGCAGTTCTTC. Its protein is CASSPSPRRSVDNEQFF.

The chain has TRBV2 and TRBJ2-2, with 8 nucleotides matching TRBD1. Losses at the gene ends were 9 bases for V and 1 base for J; bases not matched to a gene: 1. This CDR3 has 13 residues. The germline gives CDR1 SNHLY, CDR2 FYNNEI. The CDR3 protein is CARTGENTGELFF. The CDR3 region has the DNA TGTGCCAGGACAGGGGAGAACACCGGGGAGCTGTTTTTT.

The gene calls are TRBV27 and TRBJ2-7; 7 nucleotides match TRBD2. The CDR3 sequence is 15 residues long. Germline CDR1 MNHEY, CDR2 SMNVEV (reference sequence). J lost 2 bases, V lost 2 bases, and 6 bases had no gene match. The CDR3 region has the DNA TGTGCCAGCAGTTTAGGTCTAGCGGAGGCCTACGAGCAGTACTTC. Protein sequence: CASSLGLAEAYEQYF.